Below are 29 T cell receptor beta chains sequenced from a single sample in a study of T cell responses to AZD1222 COVID-19 vaccine (dated by TCRdb to about 2021). Receptor libraries were prepared by the immunoSEQ multiplex PCR assay. TCRdb took this table from immuneACCESS and kept in-frame rearrangements with V and J called. Such tables lack part of the clones; where checked against another copy, unresolved V genes explain under half of the gap, and the rest is unexplained. In this sample the table shows 150,000 or so clones, 92% of which occur a single time. The ten biggest clones cover approximately 3.5% of the sample. The sample's time point label is to be understood as: about 28 days (+/-7) after the second vaccine dose. Sequenced here: peripheral blood, sampled 28 days after the second AZD1222 dose. These receptors were taken from an adult who received the AZD1222 COVID-19 vaccine.

V is TRBV9 and J is TRBJ1-1; D is undetermined. The V end was cut by 3 bases, the J end by 4 bases, with 13 bases between. Germline V gene lookup returns CDR1 SGDLS and CDR2 YYNGEE. The CDR3 is 14 residues long. The CDR3 region is CASSGEVGSTEAFF. The CDR3 DNA reads TGTGCCAGCAGCGGGGAAGTAGGGAGCACTGAAGCTTTCTTT.

The chain couples TRBV5-5 to TRBJ2-4; D is undetermined. Germline V CDR1 and CDR2: SGHKS, YYEKEE (reference sequence). This CDR3 comprises 14 residues. V was clipped by 0 bases and J by 1 base, with 5 bases between them. The CDR3 here is CASSLGEAKNIQYF. Written as DNA, the CDR3 is TGTGCCAGCAGCTTGGGAGAGGCCAAAAACATTCAGTACTTC. Full variable domain (outside the CDR3, taken from reference TRBV5-5 and TRBJ2-4): DAGVTQSPTHLIKTRGQQVTLRCSPISGHKSVSWYQQVLGQGPQFIFQYYEKEERGRGNFPDRFSARQFPNYSSELNVNALLLGDSALYLCASSLGEAKNIQYFGAGTRLSVL.

The genes are TRBV7-9 and TRBJ2-1; TRBD2 agrees at 9 bases. V lost 5 bases, J lost 5 bases, and 19 bases stayed unmatched. In germline, CDR1 is SEHNR, CDR2 FQNEAQ (reference sequence). CDR3 length: 19 residues. The CDR3 reads CASSLRRGNWREGDNEQFF. Written as DNA, the CDR3 is TGTGCCAGCAGCCTCCGGCGAGGAAATTGGCGGGAGGGCGACAATGAGCAGTTCTTC.

CDR3 nucleotide sequence: TGTGCCAGCAGCCCCGCAGGGAATCAGCCCCAGCATTTT. Its protein is CASSPAGNQPQHF. The V and J genes are TRBV6-5 and TRBJ1-5; D might be TRBD1 (5 bases). Germline V gene data show CDR1 as MNHEY and CDR2 as SVGAGI. The CDR3 is 13 amino acids. V was trimmed by 6 bases and J by 4 bases, leaving 10 bases between them.

The chain couples TRBV3-1 (or the pseudogene TRBV3-2) to TRBJ1-1; TRBD1 might be the D (6 bases). Trimming shortened V by 3 bases and J by 3 bases, and 8 bases separated the two germline ends. Germline loops: CDR1 LGHDT, CDR2 YNNKEL (reference sequence). The CDR3 loop spans 13 amino acids. The CDR3 coding sequence is TGTGCCAGCAGCCAGGGGGCGTACACTGAAGCTTTCTTT. It is translated as CASSQGAYTEAFF.

The chain couples TRBV27 to TRBJ1-6; D is undetermined. This CDR3 is built from 19 residues. V lost 4 bases and J 0 bases, leaving 19 bases between the germline ends. CDR1 and CDR2 (germline): MNHEY, SMNVEV (reference sequence). CDR3 nucleotide sequence: TGTGCCAGCAGTTATACAAGGAATCCCCCAAGCTCCTATAATTCACCCCTCCACTTT. This encodes CASSYTRNPPSSYNSPLHF.

The chain recombines TRBV19 with TRBJ1-1; tentatively, D is TRBD1 (5 bases). CDR3 size: 16 residues. The V gene lost 7 bases and the J gene lost 5 bases, with 23 bases spanning the gap. Germline CDR1 and CDR2: LNHDA and SQIVND (reference sequence). The CDR3 DNA sequence: TGTGCCAGTACCAGATCCCACAGGCCTCCGGTGACTGAAGCTTTCTTT. It yields the protein CASTRSHRPPVTEAFF.

V and J are TRBV4-3 and TRBJ2-3; 10 bases align to TRBD2. With V trimmed by 3 bases and J by 0 bases, 6 bases remained unmatched. This CDR3 contains 17 residues. The germline gives CDR1 LGHNA, CDR2 YSLEER. DNA for the CDR3: TGCGCCAGCAGCCAGGGACTAGCGAGACCTAGCACAGATACGCAGTATTTT. Its translation: CASSQGLARPSTDTQYF.

V is TRBV28 and J is TRBJ2-7, with D perhaps TRBD1 or TRBD2 (5 bases each). V lost 6 bases and J lost 0, with 9 bases in between. CDR1 and CDR2 (germline): MDHEN, SYDVKM. This CDR3 has 13 residues. In DNA form, the CDR3 reads TGTGCCAGCAGGGCAGGGAGCTCCTACGAGCAGTACTTC. It codes for CASRAGSSYEQYF.

The chain recombines TRBV12-3 or TRBV12-4 with TRBJ1-1, with 9 nucleotides matching TRBD1. V shed 6 bases and J 10 bases; nucleotides not matched to a gene: 3. This CDR3 has 11 residues. In DNA, the CDR3 is TGTGCCAGCAGGTGGACAGGGGCAGCTTTCTTT. It specifies CASRWTGAAFF.

The chain joins TRBV11-3 to TRBJ2-7; D perhaps matches TRBD1 (6 bases). The germline CDR1 and CDR2 sequences are SGHNT and YENEEA. The CDR3 sequence is 16 residues long. V lost 1 base and J lost 3, with 16 bases in between. CDR3 in amino acids: CASSLGPPQGGYEQYF. The CDR3 DNA sequence: TGTGCCAGCAGCTTAGGGCCCCCACAGGGTGGCTACGAGCAGTACTTC.

A single count supports this clone. This chain links TRBV5-6 with TRBJ2-3, with D maybe TRBD2 (6 bases). CDR3 length equals 14 residues. Per the germline V gene, CDR1 is SGHDT and CDR2 is YYEEEE. V was clipped by 4 bases and J by 3 bases, with 12 bases between them. The CDR3 DNA reads as TGTGCCAGCAGCCCTTCGACTAGTACAGATACGCAGTATTTT. Translation: CASSPSTSTDTQYF.

The rearrangement links TRBV6-6 to TRBJ1-4, with TRBD1 as a possible D gene (6 bases). This CDR3 is 13 amino acids long. V dropped 4 bases and J dropped 5 bases, with 8 bases sitting between them. Per germline, CDR1 MNHNY and CDR2 SVGAGI (reference sequence). CDR3 in DNA: TGTGCCAGCAGTTTCAGGGGCAATGAAAAACTGTTTTTT. It translates to CASSFRGNEKLFF.

The V gene is TRBV6-5, the J gene TRBJ2-5, with D possibly matching TRBD1 (6 bases). The CDR3 loop spans 15 amino acids. V lost 7 bases, J lost 0 bases, and 15 bases lay in between. Germline V gene lookup returns CDR1 MNHEY and CDR2 SVGAGI. Here the CDR3 DNA reads TGTGCCAGCACCCGTCAGGGGTTGTACCAAGAGACCCAGTACTTC. Its translation: CASTRQGLYQETQYF.

The J gene is TRBJ2-1, the V gene TRBV6-5, with D possibly being TRBD2 (6 bases). V dropped 2 bases and J dropped 6 bases, with 17 bases sitting between them. Germline values: CDR1 MNHEY, CDR2 SVGAGI. The CDR3 is 16 residues long. The CDR3 nucleotides are TGTGCCAGCAGTTACGTGGGACTGACGTTTCCCAATGAGCAGTTCTTC. Residues: CASSYVGLTFPNEQFF.

The chain carries TRBV27 and TRBJ1-4, with D perhaps matching TRBD1 (6 bases). V gave up 7 bases and J gave up 5 bases, with 14 bases separating them. The CDR3 is 14 residues long. Germline lookup yields CDR1 MNHEY and CDR2 SMNVEV (reference sequence). The CDR3 reads CASKGVRGNEKLFF. CDR3 bases: TGTGCCAGCAAGGGGGTGAGGGGCAATGAAAAACTGTTTTTT.

The chain has TRBV5-4 and TRBJ2-2; D remains ambiguous. V lost 0 bases and J lost 2, with 11 bases in between. Germline CDR1 reads SGHNT; CDR2 reads YYREEE (reference sequence). CDR3 size: 16 residues. The CDR3 DNA sequence: TGTGCCAGCAGCTTGGACTGGGGATACAACACCGGGGAGCTGTTTTTT. This sequence encodes CASSLDWGYNTGELFF.

The chain joins TRBV2 to TRBJ1-1; D is perhaps TRBD1 (5 bases). The V gene's germline CDR1 is SNHLY and CDR2 FYNNEI. Trimming removed 7 bases at V and 1 base at J, with 13 bases between. The CDR3 is 14 amino acids. The CDR3 nucleotides read TGTGCCAGCACAGGGATGGCAGGGAACACTGAAGCTTTCTTT. It codes for CASTGMAGNTEAFF.

The rearrangement uses TRBV6-2 or TRBV6-3 and TRBJ1-3; D unclear. Between the trimmed V and J ends, which lost 5 bases and 0 bases, there was a span of 17 bases. This CDR3 is 17 amino acids long. Germline V gene lookup returns CDR1 MNHEY and CDR2 SVGEGT. In DNA, the CDR3 is TGTGCCAGCAGTAAGATGAATTGGGCGTACTCTGGAAACACCATATATTTT. Encoded protein: CASSKMNWAYSGNTIYF.

The J gene is TRBJ2-1, the V gene TRBV7-9; 11 nucleotides line up with TRBD2. Trimming took 4 bases from V and 8 from J; bases not matched to a gene: 7. Germline V gene data show CDR1 as SEHNR and CDR2 as FQNEAQ (reference sequence). This CDR3 region has 15 residues. This chain's CDR3 is CASSSGLADTDEQFF. The CDR3 coding sequence is TGTGCCAGCAGCTCGGGACTAGCGGACACGGATGAGCAGTTCTTC.

This chain uses TRBV14 with TRBJ1-1; D ambiguous. Germline V gene data show CDR1 as SGHDN and CDR2 as FVKESK. This CDR3 contains 15 residues. Trimming cost V 1 base and J 2 bases, with 11 bases left between them. The CDR3 loop is CASSQAGPLNTEAFF. In nucleotides, the CDR3 is TGTGCCAGCAGCCAAGCTGGACCGCTCAACACTGAAGCTTTCTTT.

This clone was observed once. V and J are TRBV6-5 and TRBJ1-1; 9 positions match TRBD1. With V trimmed by 3 bases and J by 4 bases, 3 bases remained unmatched. The CDR3 has 14 residues. The V gene's germline CDR1 is MNHEY and CDR2 SVGAGI. The CDR3 here is CASSYRQGGTEAFF. The CDR3, as DNA: TGTGCCAGCAGTTATAGACAGGGGGGCACTGAAGCTTTCTTT.

The V gene is TRBV6-2 or TRBV6-3, the J gene TRBJ2-3; 7 bases match TRBD2. V dropped 4 bases and J dropped 0; count of bases not matched to a gene: 4. Germline CDR1 is MNHEY and CDR2 is SVGEGT. The CDR3 runs 15 residues. The CDR3 region is CASSSGAGSTDTQYF. The CDR3 DNA follows: TGTGCCAGCAGTTCCGGAGCGGGAAGCACAGATACGCAGTATTTT.

The J gene is TRBJ2-7, the V gene TRBV3-1 (or the pseudogene TRBV3-2); 7 nucleotides agree with TRBD2. Germline V gene data show CDR1 as LGHDT and CDR2 as YNNKEL (reference sequence). V shed 3 bases and J 1 base; nucleotides not matched to a gene: 3. The CDR3 spans 14 residues. The DNA for the CDR3 is TGTGCCAGCAGCCACAATAGCGGGTCCTACGAGCAGTACTTC. This codes for CASSHNSGSYEQYF.

The chain combines TRBV28 with TRBJ1-2; D remains ambiguous. CDR3 length: 13 residues. Trimming removed 5 bases at V and 4 bases at J, with 11 bases between. CDR1 is MDHEN and CDR2 is SYDVKM in the germline V gene. The CDR3 DNA reads TGTGCCAGCAGTCCCTTGGTGTCCTATGGCTACACCTTC. This gives the protein CASSPLVSYGYTF.

V gene TRBV4-3 combines with J gene TRBJ2-7; the match to TRBD1 covers 10 bases. CDR1 and CDR2 (germline): LGHNA, YSLEER. This CDR3 comprises 17 residues. The J segment lost 4 bases and the V segment lost 2 bases, leaving 11 bases of the junction unmatched. CDR3 bases: TGCGCCAGCAGCCAATCATTCGGGACAGGGGCTCCATACGAGCAGTACTTC. Residues: CASSQSFGTGAPYEQYF.

The J gene is TRBJ1-1, the V gene TRBV19; D gene unclear. V was trimmed by 1 base and J by 5 bases, leaving 11 bases between them. Germline V gene data show CDR1 as LNHDA and CDR2 as SQIVND (reference sequence). CDR3 length: 14 residues. CDR3 nucleotides: TGTGCCAGTAGTATAGTTGAACAAGGGACTGAAGCTTTCTTT. Its translation: CASSIVEQGTEAFF.

This chain links TRBV10-3 with TRBJ1-4, with D uncertain. Trimming removed 2 bases from V and 5 bases from J, with 12 bases in between. The CDR3 totals 15 residues. Germline V gives CDR1 ENHRY, CDR2 SYGVKD. The CDR3 is CAISEERASNEKLFF. Written as DNA, the CDR3 is TGTGCCATCAGTGAGGAGCGGGCCTCAAATGAAAAACTGTTTTTT.

The rearrangement links TRBV15 to TRBJ1-2; TRBD1 aligns across 9 bases. This CDR3 is built from 16 residues. CDR1 is LNHNV and CDR2 is YYDKDF in the germline V gene (reference sequence). The V and J ends lost 3 bases and 2 bases, in that order; junction bases with no gene match: 7. CDR3 DNA: TGTGCCACCAGCAGGAGCGGGACAGGGAGGAACTATGGCTACACCTTC. The encoded protein is CATSRSGTGRNYGYTF.